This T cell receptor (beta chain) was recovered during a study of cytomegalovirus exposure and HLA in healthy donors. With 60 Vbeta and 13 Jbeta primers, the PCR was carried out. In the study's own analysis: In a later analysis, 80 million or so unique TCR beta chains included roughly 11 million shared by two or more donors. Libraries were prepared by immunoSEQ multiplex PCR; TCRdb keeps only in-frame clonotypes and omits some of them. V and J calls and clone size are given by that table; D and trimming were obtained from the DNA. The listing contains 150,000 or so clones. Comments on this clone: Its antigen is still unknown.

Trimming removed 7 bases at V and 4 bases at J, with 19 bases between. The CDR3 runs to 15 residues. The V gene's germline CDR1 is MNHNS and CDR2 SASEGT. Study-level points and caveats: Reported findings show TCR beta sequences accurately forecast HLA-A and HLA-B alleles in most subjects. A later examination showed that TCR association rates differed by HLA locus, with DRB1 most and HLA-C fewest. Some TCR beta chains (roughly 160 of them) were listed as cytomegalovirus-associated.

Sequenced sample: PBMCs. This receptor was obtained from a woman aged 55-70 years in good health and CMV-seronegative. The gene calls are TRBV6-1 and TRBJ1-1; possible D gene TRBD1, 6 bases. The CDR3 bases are TGTGCCAGCACCCCAGGGGATCGCCGTGGCACTGAAGCTTTCTTT. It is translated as CASTPGDRRGTEAFF.